These 2 T cell receptor beta chains were all obtained from the same sample, sequenced in a study of OX40 agonist ivuxolimab in advanced cancers. Preparation of the library involved the immunoSEQ multiplex PCR assay. The immuneACCESS repertoire file appears here via TCRdb, limited to in-frame rearrangements. These files lack a portion of the clones; in checked studies, under half of the deficit traces to unresolved V genes, and the cause of the others is not known. For this sample there are roughly 75,000 clones; 75% to 90% appear just once. Jointly, the top ten make up roughly 6% of the sample. Source: CD4+ or CD8+ T cells sorted from blood, taken in a trial of the OX40 agonist ivuxolimab. The receptors were sampled from an adult with an advanced solid tumor such as melanoma, head and neck, liver or kidney cancer.

The chain uses TRBV5-6 and TRBJ2-3; possible D gene TRBD1, 5 bases. Germline V gene lookup returns CDR1 SGHDT and CDR2 YYEEEE. The length of the CDR3 is 16 residues. Trimming stripped 0 bases from V and 1 base from J, with 12 bases between. As DNA, the CDR3 is TGTGCCAGCAGCTTGGGAAGTGGCAGGGGCACAGATACGCAGTATTTT. It specifies CASSLGSGRGTDTQYF.

V is TRBV6-5 and J is TRBJ2-7, with D perhaps TRBD1 (5 bases). This CDR3 comprises 14 residues. Germline V gene lookup returns CDR1 MNHEY and CDR2 SVGAGI. V shed 8 bases and J shed 2 bases, with 16 bases lying between them. CDR3 bases: TGTGCCAGCGGGTCCAGCGACAGTACCTACGAGCAGTACTTC. Protein sequence: CASGSSDSTYEQYF.